A single TCR beta chain is shown here with its context. Germline CDR1 reads LGHNA; CDR2 reads YNFKEQ. The junction had 4 bases not matched to a gene; V was cut back by 1 base and J by 0 bases. This CDR3 is built from 16 residues. The sample belongs to a study of blood T cell repertoires in COVID-19. Turning to the study itself: Nucleic acid was either cDNA or gDNA, and it came from T cells, B-cell-depleted T cells, or PBMCs.

Original analysis: Amplification of reference gene primers provided the estimated nucleated cell counts. The method was immunoSEQ multiplex PCR; TCRdb's version includes in-frame clones alone and lacks a portion of them. The D gene and trimming were derived from the DNA, and the V and J assignments and clone size from that table. The table shows more than 200,000 clones, with roughly 90% occurring only once. The material sequenced was peripheral blood. The chain employs TRBV4-2 and TRBJ2-3, with 7 nucleotides matching TRBD2. The TCR originated in a human donor in a cohort sampled during active COVID-19. The chain's CDR3 is CASSQAASGSTDTQYF. CDR3 coding DNA: TGTGCCAGCAGCCAAGCGGCTAGCGGAAGCACAGATACGCAGTATTTT.